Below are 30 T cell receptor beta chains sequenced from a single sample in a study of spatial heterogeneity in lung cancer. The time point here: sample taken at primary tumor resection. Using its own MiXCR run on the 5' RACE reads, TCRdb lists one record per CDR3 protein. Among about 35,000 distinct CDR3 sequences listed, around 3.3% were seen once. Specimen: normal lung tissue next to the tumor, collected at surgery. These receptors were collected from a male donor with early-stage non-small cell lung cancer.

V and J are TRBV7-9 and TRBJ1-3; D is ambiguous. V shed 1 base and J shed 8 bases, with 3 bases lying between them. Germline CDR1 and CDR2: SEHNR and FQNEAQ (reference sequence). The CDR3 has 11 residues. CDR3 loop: CASSLGDTIYF. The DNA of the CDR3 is TGTGCCAGCAGCTTAGGAGACACCATATATTTT.

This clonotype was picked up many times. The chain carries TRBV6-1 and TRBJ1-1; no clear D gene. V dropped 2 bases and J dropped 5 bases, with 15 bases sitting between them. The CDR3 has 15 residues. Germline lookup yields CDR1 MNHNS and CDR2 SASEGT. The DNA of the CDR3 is TGTGCCAGCAGTGAATCTTTTATGGTGGAGACTGAAGCTTTCTTT. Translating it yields CASSESFMVETEAFF.

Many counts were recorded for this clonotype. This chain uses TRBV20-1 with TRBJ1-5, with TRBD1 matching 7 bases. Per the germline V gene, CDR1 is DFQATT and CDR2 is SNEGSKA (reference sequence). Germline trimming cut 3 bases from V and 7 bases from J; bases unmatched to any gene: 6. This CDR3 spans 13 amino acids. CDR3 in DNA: TGCAGTGCTAGCGGACAGGTCGGACAGCCCCAGCATTTT. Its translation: CSASGQVGQPQHF.

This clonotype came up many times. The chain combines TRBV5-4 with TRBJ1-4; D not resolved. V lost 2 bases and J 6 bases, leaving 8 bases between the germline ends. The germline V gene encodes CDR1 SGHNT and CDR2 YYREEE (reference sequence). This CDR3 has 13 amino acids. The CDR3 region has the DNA TGTGCCAGCAGCTTCGCTGTGGATGAAAAACTGTTTTTT. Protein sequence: CASSFAVDEKLFF. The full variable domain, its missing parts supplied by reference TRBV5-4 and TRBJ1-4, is ETGVTQSPTHLIKTRGQQVTLRCSSQSGHNTVSWYQQALGQGPQFIFQYYREEENGRGNFPPRFSGLQFPNYSSELNVNALELDDSALYLCASSFAVDEKLFFGSGTQLSVL.

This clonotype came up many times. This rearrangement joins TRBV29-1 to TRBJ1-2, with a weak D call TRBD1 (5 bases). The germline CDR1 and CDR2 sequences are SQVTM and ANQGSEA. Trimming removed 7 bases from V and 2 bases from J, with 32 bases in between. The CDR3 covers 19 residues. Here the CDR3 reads CSAREGSGTFLTKNYGYTF. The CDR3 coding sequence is TGCAGCGCCCGAGAGGGTTCTGGGACGTTTTTAACAAAAAACTATGGCTACACCTTC. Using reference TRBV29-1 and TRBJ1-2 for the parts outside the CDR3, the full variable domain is SAVISQKPSRDICQRGTSLTIQCQVDSQVTMMFWYRQQPGQSLTLIATANQGSEATYESGFVIDKFPISRPNLTFSTLTVSNMSPEDSSIYLCSAREGSGTFLTKNYGYTFGSGTRLTVV.

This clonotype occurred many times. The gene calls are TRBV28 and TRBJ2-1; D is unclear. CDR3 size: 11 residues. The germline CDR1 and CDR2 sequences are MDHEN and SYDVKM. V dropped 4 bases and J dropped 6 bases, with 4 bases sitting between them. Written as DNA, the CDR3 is TGTGCCAGCAGTTCCCCCAATGAGCAGTTCTTC. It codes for CASSSPNEQFF.

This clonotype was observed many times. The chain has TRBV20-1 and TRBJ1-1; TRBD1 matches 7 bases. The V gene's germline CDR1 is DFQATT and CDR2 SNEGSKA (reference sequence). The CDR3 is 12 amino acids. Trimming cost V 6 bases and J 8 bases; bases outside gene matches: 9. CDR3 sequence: CSAPSDRREAFF. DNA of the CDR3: TGCAGTGCCCCGTCGGACAGGAGGGAAGCTTTCTTT.

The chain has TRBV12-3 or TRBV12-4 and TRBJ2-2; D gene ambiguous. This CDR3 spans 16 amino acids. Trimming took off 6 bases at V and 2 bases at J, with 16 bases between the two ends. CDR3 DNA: TGTGCCAGCAGCCCACCCGGTGACACTAACACCGGGGAGCTGTTTTTT. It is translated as CASSPPGDTNTGELFF.

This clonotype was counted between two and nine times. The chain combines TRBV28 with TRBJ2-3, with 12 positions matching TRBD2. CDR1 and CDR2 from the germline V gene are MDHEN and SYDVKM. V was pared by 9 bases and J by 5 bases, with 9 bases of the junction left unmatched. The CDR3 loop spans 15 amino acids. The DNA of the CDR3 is TGTGCCAGTGATATAAGGACTAGCGGGAAAGATACGCAGTATTTT. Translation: CASDIRTSGKDTQYF.

The CDR3: CASSHRQGFGTGELFF. The CDR3 region has the DNA TGCGCCAGCAGCCATCGACAGGGGTTTGGCACCGGGGAGCTGTTTTTT. J is TRBJ2-2 and V is TRBV4-1; 8 bases agree with TRBD1. V was clipped by 3 bases and J by 4 bases; unmatched bases: 7. CDR3 length: 16 amino acids. The germline CDR1 and CDR2 sequences are MGHRA and YSYEKL.

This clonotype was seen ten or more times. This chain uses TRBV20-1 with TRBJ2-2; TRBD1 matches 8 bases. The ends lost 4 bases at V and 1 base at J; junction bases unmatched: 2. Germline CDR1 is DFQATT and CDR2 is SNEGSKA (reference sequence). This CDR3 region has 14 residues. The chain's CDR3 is CSATDRVNTGELFF. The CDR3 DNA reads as TGCAGTGCTACGGACAGGGTGAACACCGGGGAGCTGTTTTTT.

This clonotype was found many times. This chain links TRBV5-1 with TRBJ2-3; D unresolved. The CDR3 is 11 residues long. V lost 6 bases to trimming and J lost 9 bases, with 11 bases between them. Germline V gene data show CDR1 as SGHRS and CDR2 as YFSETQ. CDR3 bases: TGCGCCAGCAAATCCGAAGCAACGCAGTATTTT. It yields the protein CASKSEATQYF.

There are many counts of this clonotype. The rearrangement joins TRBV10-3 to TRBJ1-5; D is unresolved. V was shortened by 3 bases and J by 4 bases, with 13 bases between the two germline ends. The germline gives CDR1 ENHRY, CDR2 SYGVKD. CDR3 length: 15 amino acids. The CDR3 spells CAISDNGPVNQPQHF. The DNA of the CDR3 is TGTGCCATCAGTGACAATGGGCCAGTTAATCAGCCCCAGCATTTT.

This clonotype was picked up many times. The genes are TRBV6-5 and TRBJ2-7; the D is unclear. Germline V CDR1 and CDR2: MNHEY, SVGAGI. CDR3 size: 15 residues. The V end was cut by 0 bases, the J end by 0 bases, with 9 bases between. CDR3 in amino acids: CASSYSNSHSYEQYF. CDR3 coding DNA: TGTGCCAGCAGTTACTCGAACAGCCACTCCTACGAGCAGTACTTC.

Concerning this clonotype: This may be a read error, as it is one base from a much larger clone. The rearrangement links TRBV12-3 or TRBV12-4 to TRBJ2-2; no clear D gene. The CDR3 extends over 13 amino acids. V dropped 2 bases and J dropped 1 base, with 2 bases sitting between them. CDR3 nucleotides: TGTGCCAGCAGTTTACAGAACACCGGGGAGCTGTTTTTT. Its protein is CASSLQNTGELFF.

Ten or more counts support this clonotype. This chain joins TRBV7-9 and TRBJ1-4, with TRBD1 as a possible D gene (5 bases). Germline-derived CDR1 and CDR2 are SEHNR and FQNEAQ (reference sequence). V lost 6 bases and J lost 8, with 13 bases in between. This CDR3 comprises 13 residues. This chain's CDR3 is CASRGQGREKLFF. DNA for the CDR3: TGTGCCAGCAGGGGGCAGGGAAGGGAAAAACTGTTTTTT.

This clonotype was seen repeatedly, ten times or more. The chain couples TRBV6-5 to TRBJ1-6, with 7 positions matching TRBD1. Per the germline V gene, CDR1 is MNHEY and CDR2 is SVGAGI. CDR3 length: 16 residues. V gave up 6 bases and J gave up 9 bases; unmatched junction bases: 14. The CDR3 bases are TGTGCCAGCAGGACTTACCCGGGACAGCCGGTTTCACCCCTCCACTTT. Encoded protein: CASRTYPGQPVSPLHF.

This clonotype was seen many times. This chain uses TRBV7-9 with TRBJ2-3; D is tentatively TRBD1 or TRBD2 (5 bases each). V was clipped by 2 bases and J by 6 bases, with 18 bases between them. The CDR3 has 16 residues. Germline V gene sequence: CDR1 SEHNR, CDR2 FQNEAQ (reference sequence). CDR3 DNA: TGTGCCAGCAGCTTAAGTGAGGGGCTGCTATCCGATACGCAGTATTTT. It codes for CASSLSEGLLSDTQYF.

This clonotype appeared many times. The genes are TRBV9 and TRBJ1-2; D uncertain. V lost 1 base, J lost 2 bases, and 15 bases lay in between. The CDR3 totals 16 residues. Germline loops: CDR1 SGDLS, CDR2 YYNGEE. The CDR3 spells CASSVTAGERNYGYTF. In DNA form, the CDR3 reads TGTGCCAGCAGCGTAACGGCGGGAGAACGGAACTATGGCTACACCTTC.

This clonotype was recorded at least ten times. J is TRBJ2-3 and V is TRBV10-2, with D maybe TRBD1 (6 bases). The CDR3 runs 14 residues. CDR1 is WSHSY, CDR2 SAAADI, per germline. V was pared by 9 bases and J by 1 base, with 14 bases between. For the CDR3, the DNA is TGCGCCAGTCGACAGGATCCGGGCACAGATACGCAGTATTTT. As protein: CASRQDPGTDTQYF.

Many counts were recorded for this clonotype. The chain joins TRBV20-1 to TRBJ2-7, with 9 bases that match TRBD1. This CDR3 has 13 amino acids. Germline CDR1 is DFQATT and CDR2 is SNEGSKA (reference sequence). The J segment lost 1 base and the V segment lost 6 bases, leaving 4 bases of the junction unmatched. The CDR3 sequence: CSALGQGSYEQYF. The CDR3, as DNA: TGCAGTGCCCTCGGACAGGGGTCCTACGAGCAGTACTTC.

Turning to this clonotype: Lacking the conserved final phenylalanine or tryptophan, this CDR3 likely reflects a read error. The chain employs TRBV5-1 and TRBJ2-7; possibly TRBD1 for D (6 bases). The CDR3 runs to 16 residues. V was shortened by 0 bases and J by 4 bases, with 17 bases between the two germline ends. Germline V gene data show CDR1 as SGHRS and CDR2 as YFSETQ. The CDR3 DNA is TGCGCCAGCAGCTTGGGGCCGAGGGACACGGGTTACGAGCAGTACATC. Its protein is CASSLGPRDTGYEQYI.

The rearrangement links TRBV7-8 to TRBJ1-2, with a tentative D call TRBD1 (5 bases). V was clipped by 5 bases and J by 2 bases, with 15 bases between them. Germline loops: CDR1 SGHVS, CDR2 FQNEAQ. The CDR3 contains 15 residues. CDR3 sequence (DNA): TGTGCCAGCAGCGCACCGGGACTTAAAAACTATGGCTACACCTTC. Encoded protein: CASSAPGLKNYGYTF.

The DNA of the CDR3 is TGTGCCAGCAGCCAAGACAGGGGAAATGAAAAACTGTTTTTT. Protein sequence: CASSQDRGNEKLFF. The chain carries TRBV7-8 and TRBJ1-4; TRBD1 aligns across 8 bases. The J segment lost 5 bases and the V segment lost 5 bases, leaving 4 bases of the junction unmatched. CDR1 is SGHVS and CDR2 is FQNEAQ in the germline V gene. The CDR3 runs 14 residues.

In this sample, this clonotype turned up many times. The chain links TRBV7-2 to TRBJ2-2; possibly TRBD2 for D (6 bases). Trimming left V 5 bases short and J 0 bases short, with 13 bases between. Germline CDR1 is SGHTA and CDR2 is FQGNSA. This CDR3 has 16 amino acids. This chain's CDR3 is CASSPRGGANTGELFF. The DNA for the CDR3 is TGTGCCAGCAGCCCCCGAGGAGGGGCGAACACCGGGGAGCTGTTTTTT.

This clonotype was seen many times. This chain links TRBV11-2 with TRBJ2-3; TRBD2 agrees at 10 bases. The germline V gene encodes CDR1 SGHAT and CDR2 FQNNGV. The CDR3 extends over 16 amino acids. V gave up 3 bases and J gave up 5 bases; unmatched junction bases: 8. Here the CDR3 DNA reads TGTGCCAGCAGCTTCGGACTAGCGGAAGGTCAAGATACGCAGTATTTT. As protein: CASSFGLAEGQDTQYF.

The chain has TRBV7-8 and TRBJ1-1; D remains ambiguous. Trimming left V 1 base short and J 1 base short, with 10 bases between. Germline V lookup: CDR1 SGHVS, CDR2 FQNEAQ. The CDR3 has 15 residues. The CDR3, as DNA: TGTGCCAGCAGCTTAGTGAGGCATCAGAACACTGAAGCTTTCTTT. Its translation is CASSLVRHQNTEAFF. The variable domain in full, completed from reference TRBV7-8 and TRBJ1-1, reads GAGVSQSPRYKVAKRGQDVALRCDPISGHVSLFWYQQALGQGPEFLTYFQNEAQLDKSGLPSDRFFAERPEGSVSTLKIQRTQQEDSAVYLCASSLVRHQNTEAFFGQGTRLTVV.

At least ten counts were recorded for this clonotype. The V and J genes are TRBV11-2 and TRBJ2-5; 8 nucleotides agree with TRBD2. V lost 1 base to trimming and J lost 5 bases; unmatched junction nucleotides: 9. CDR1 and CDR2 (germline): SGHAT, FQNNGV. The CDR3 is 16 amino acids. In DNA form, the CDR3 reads TGTGCCAGCAGCTTAGGGGGCCGGGAGGGGTTGGAGACCCAGTACTTC. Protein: CASSLGGREGLETQYF.

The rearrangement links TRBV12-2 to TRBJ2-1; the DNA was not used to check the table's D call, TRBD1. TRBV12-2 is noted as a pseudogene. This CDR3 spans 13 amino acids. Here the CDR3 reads CASRLHRGNEQFF. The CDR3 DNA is TGTGCAAGTCGCTTACACCGGGGGAATGAGCAGTTCTTC.

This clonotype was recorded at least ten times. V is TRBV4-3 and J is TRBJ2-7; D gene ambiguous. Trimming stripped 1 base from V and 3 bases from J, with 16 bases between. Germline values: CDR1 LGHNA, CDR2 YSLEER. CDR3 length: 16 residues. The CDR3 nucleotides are TGCGCCAGCAGCCAAGCCCCTGTTCCTGCGCACTACGAGCAGTACTTC. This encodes CASSQAPVPAHYEQYF.